The clone carrying this T cell receptor (beta chain) is categorized as large. The data originate from a study of chemoradiotherapy in HPV16-positive cancers. Produced via immunoSEQ multiplex PCR; TCRdb's table is partial and in-frame only. The repertoire holds around 6,500 clones, with 70% to 85% as singletons. The V end was cut by 0 bases, the J end by 1 base, with 10 bases between. CDR1 and CDR2 from the germline V gene are LGHNA and YSLEER. The CDR3 extends over 16 amino acids. The chain recombines TRBV4-3 with TRBJ1-3, with TRBD1 as a possible D gene (5 bases). This TCR was sampled from a human donor with HPV-associated anogenital cancer. The specimen was tumor tissue, collected from a patient who underwent chemoradiotherapy. The DNA for the CDR3 is TGCGCCAGCAGCCAAGATTGGGGGGGTTCTGGAAACACCATATATTTT. Its protein product is CASSQDWGGSGNTIYF.